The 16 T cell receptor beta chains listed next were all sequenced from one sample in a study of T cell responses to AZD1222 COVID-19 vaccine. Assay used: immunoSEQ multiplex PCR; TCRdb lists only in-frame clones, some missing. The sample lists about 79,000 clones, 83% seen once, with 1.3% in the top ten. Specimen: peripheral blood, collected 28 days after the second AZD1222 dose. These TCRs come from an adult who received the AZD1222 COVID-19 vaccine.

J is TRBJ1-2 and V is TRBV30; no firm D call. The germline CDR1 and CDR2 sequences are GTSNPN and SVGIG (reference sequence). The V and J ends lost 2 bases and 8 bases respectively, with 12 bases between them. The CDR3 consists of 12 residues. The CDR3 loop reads CAWSSVRRGYTF. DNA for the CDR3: TGTGCCTGGAGTAGCGTTAGGCGAGGCTACACCTTC.

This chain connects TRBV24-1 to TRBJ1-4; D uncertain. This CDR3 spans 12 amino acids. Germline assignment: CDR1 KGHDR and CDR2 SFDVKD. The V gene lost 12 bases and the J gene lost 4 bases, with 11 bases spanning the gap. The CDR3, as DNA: TGTGCCGTTGAGGGATTTAATGAAAAACTGTTTTTT. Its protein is CAVEGFNEKLFF.

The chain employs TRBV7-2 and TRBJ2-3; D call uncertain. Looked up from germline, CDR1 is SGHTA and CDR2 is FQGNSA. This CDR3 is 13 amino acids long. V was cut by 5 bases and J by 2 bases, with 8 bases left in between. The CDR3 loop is CASSGSFTDTQYF. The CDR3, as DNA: TGTGCCAGCAGCGGTTCTTTCACAGATACGCAGTATTTT.

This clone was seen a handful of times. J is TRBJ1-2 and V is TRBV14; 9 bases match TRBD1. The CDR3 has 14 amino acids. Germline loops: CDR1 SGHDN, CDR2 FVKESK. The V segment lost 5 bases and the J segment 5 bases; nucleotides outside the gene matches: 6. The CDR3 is CASSATGGGYGYTF. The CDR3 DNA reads TGTGCCAGCAGCGCTACAGGGGGCGGGTATGGCTACACCTTC.

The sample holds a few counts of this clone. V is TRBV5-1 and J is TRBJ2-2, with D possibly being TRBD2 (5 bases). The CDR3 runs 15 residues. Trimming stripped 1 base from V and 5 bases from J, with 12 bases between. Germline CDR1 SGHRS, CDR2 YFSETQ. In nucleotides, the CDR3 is TGCGCCAGCAGCTTGAATTTTGAGGGTACCGGGGAGCTGTTTTTT. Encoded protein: CASSLNFEGTGELFF. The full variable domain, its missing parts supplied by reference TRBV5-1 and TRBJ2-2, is KAGVTQTPRYLIKTRGQQVTLSCSPISGHRSVSWYQQTPGQGLQFLFEYFSETQRNKGNFPGRFSGRQFSNSRSEMNVSTLELGDSALYLCASSLNFEGTGELFFGEGSRLTVL.

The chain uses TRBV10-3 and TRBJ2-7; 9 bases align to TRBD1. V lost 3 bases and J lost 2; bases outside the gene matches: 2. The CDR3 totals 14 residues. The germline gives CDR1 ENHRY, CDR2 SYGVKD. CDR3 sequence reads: CAISDGTGPYEQYF. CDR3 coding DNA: TGTGCCATCAGTGATGGGACAGGGCCCTACGAGCAGTACTTC.

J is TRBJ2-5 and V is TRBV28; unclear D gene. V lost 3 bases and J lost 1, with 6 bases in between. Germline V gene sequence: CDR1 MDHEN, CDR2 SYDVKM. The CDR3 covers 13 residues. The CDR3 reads CASSFLSQETQYF. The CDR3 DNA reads TGTGCCAGCAGTTTCCTAAGCCAAGAGACCCAGTACTTC.

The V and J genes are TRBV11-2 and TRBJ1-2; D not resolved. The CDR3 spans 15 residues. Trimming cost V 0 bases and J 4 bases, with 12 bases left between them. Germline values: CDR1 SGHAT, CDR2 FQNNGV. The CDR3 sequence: CASSLDPGMAYGYTF. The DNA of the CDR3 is TGTGCCAGCAGCTTAGATCCGGGGATGGCCTATGGCTACACCTTC. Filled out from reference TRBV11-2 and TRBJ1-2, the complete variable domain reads EAGVAQSPRYKIIEKRQSVAFWCNPISGHATLYWYQQILGQGPKLLIQFQNNGVVDDSQLPKDRFSAERLKGVDSTLKIQPAKLEDSAVYLCASSLDPGMAYGYTFGSGTRLTVV.

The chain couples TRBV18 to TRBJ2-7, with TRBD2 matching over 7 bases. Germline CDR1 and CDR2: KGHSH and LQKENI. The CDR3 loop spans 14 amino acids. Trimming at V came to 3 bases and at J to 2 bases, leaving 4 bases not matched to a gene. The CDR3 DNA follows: TGTGCCAGCTCACCTTCGGGAGGTGCCTACGAGCAGTACTTC. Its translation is CASSPSGGAYEQYF.

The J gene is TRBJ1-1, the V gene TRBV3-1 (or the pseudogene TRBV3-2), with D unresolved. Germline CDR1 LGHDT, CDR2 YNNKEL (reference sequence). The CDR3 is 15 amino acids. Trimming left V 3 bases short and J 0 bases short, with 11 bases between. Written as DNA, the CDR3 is TGTGCCAGCAGCCAGGAAGCGACCATGAACACTGAAGCTTTCTTT. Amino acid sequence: CASSQEATMNTEAFF.

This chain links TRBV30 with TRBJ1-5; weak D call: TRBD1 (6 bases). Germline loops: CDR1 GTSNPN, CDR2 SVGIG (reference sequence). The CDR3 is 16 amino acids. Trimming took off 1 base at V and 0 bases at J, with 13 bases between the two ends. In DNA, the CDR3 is TGTGCCTGGAGTGGTAGAGGACAGCATAGCAATCAGCCCCAGCATTTT. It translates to CAWSGRGQHSNQPQHF.

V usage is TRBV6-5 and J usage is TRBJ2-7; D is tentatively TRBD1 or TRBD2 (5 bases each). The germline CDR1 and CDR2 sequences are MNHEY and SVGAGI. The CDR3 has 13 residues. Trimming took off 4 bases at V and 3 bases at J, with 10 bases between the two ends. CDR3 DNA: TGTGCCAGCAGTTTCCCAGGGAGCTACGAGCAGTACTTC. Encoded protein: CASSFPGSYEQYF.

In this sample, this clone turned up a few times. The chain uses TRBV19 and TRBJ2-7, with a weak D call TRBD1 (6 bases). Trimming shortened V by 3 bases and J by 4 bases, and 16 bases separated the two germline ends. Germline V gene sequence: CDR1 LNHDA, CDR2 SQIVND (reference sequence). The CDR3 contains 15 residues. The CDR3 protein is CASSIAPGASYEQYF. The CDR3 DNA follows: TGTGCCAGTAGTATCGCGCCAGGGGCGTCTTACGAGCAGTACTTC.

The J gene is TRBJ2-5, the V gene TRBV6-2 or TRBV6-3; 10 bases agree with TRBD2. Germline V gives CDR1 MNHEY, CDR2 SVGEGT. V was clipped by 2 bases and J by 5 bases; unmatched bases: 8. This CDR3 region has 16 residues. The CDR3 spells CASSYHSGRAWETQYF. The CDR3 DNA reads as TGTGCCAGCAGTTACCACAGCGGGAGGGCCTGGGAGACCCAGTACTTC.

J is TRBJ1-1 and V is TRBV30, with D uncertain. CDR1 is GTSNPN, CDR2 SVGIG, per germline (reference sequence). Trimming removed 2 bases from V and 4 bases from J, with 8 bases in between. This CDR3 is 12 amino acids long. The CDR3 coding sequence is TGTGCCTGGAGTAACTGGGGCACTGAAGCTTTCTTT. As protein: CAWSNWGTEAFF.

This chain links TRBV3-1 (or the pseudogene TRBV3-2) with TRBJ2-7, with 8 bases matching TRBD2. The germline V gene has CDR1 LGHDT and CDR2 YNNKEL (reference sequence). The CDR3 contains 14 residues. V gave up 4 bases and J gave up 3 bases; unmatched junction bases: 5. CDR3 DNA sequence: TGTGCCAGCAGCCTGGGACTAGTTCACTACGAGCAGTACTTC. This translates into CASSLGLVHYEQYF.